A selection of T cell receptor beta chains follows, all from one sample in a study of blood T cell repertoires in COVID-19. TCRdb keeps only in-frame clones here, not all; method: immunoSEQ multiplex PCR. The profile covers some 230,000 clones, with around 87% appearing a single time and approximately 3.4% taken by the ten largest. Source material: PBMCs or T cells enriched from blood (not recorded which). The receptors stem from a woman aged 18-29 years in a cohort exposed to, infected with or recovered from COVID-19 (not recorded which). The CDR3 runs from the conserved cysteine through the conserved F or W. A D gene is named only where the DNA matches it firmly. Expanded clones are given a class, and other clones once, few, many or no size at all.

-,TRBJ1-1,12,TRBV6-6,-,CASGDRHTEAFF,TGTGCCAGCGGAGACCGACACACTGAAGCTTTCTTT
TRBD1,TRBJ1-3,16,TRBV2,-,CASSEDRVGSGNTIYF,TGTGCCAGCAGTGAGGACAGGGTGGGATCTGGAAACACCATATATTTT
TRBD2,TRBJ2-3,17,TRBV3-1/TRBV3-2,-,CASSQDVLAGLTDTQYF,TGTGCCAGCAGCCAAGACGTACTAGCGGGGCTCACAGATACGCAGTATTTT
TRBD2,TRBJ2-3,15,TRBV6-5,-,CASSPLAGGQDTQYF,TGTGCCAGCAGTCCACTAGCGGGGGGGCAAGATACGCAGTATTTT
-,TRBJ1-4,16,TRBV25-1,-,CASSEYEGATNEKLFF,TGTGCCAGCAGTGAATATGAGGGAGCAACTAATGAAAAACTGTTTTTT
-,TRBJ1-5,10,TRBV5-4,-,CASSLRVQHF,TGTGCCAGCAGCTTGAGAGTACAGCATTTT
-,TRBJ2-7,13,TRBV9,-,CASSVEGRSEQYF,TGTGCCAGCAGCGTAGAAGGGAGGAGCGAGCAGTACTTC
-,TRBJ2-1,15,TRBV6-5,-,CASRRDSTPNNEQFF,TGTGCCAGCAGACGGGACTCAACGCCCAACAATGAGCAGTTCTTC
-,TRBJ1-2,13,TRBV5-6,many,CASSQREAYGYTF,TGTGCCAGCAGCCAAAGAGAGGCCTATGGCTACACCTTC
TRBD2,TRBJ2-3,15,TRBV18,-,CASSPREGDGDTQYF,TGTGCCAGCTCACCACGGGAGGGAGACGGAGATACGCAGTATTTT
-,TRBJ1-5,15,TRBV28,once,CASSFDKRVRQPQHF,TGTGCCAGCAGTTTTGACAAGCGGGTCAGGCAGCCCCAGCATTTT
-,TRBJ1-4,17,TRBV23-1,-,CASSQWVEQGCDEKLFF,TGCGCCAGCAGTCAGTGGGTAGAACAGGGATGCGACGAAAAACTGTTTTTT
-,TRBJ2-3,14,TRBV5-1,-,CATQRGGSTDTQYF,TGCGCCACCCAACGAGGAGGTAGCACAGATACGCAGTATTTT
TRBD1,TRBJ2-2,15,TRBV5-1,-,CASSRDRVNTGELFF,TGCGCCAGCAGCCGGGACAGGGTGAACACCGGGGAGCTGTTTTTT
-,TRBJ1-1,14,TRBV18,-,CASSPPPGDTEAFF,TGTGCCAGCTCACCACCTCCGGGGGACACTGAAGCTTTCTTT
-,TRBJ1-4,14,TRBV7-9,-,CASSLDMTNEKLFF,TGTGCCAGCAGCTTGGACATGACTAATGAAAAACTGTTTTTT
TRBD1,TRBJ2-7,15,TRBV6-5,-,CASRDAGTGGYEQYF,TGTGCCAGCAGAGACGCCGGGACAGGGGGCTACGAGCAGTACTTC
-,TRBJ1-5,15,TRBV28,-,CASSFSGLVIQPQHF,TGTGCCAGCAGTTTCTCAGGGTTAGTAATTCAGCCCCAGCATTTT
TRBD1,TRBJ1-1,14,TRBV5-1,-,CASSSFTGGTEAFF,TGCGCCAGCAGCTCGTTTACAGGGGGCACTGAAGCTTTCTTT
TRBD1,TRBJ1-2,13,TRBV7-9,-,CASSPAGGDGYTF,TGTGCCAGCAGCCCCGCAGGGGGAGATGGCTACACCTTC
-,TRBJ1-1,12,TRBV6-1,-,CASSDRRGEAFF,TGTGCCAGCAGTGACCGACGGGGTGAAGCTTTCTTT
TRBD2,TRBJ2-7,17,TRBV2,once,CASSGGSRGEGGYEQYF,TGTGCCAGCAGTGGGGGATCTCGCGGGGAGGGAGGCTACGAGCAGTACTTC
TRBD2,TRBJ2-2,19,TRBV6-4,once,CASSSLPVLAASSTGELFF,TGTGCCAGCAGTTCCCTCCCCGTGCTAGCGGCCTCGAGCACCGGGGAGCTGTTTTTT
-,TRBJ1-1,12,TRBV27,-,CASSSGGTEAFF,TGTGCCAGCAGTTCCGGGGGCACTGAAGCTTTCTTT
TRBD1,TRBJ1-6,14,TRBV7-9,-,CASSFPGGGSPLHF,TGTGCCAGCAGCTTCCCAGGGGGTGGCTCACCCCTCCACTTT
-,TRBJ1-6,17,TRBV3-1/TRBV3-2,-,CASSQEGGRGHNSPLHF,TGTGCCAGCAGTCAAGAAGGTGGCAGGGGCCATAATTCACCCCTCCACTTT
-,TRBJ1-1,13,TRBV19,-,CASSIEGGTEAFF,TGTGCCAGTAGTATAGAGGGGGGAACTGAAGCTTTCTTT
-,TRBJ1-1,13,TRBV7-9,-,CASSLEGHTEAFF,TGTGCCAGCAGCTTAGAGGGGCACACTGAAGCTTTCTTT